Reported below is one T cell receptor (beta chain). Using genomic DNA as the template, TCR beta VDJ and CDR3 profiling was carried out. One entry per CDR3 protein, called by TCRdb with MiXCR from the reads. The data hold under 200,000 distinct CDR3 sequences, with 70% to 80% observed a single time. The germline V gene encodes CDR1 MRHNA and CDR2 SNTAGT. The CDR3 is made up of 16 amino acids. V lost 2 bases to trimming and J lost 6 bases, with 18 bases between them. The sample comes from a study of CD8+CD57+ T cells in acquired aplastic anemia. The authors sequenced patients whose flow cytometry had shown CD8+CD57+ cell expansion.

The genes are TRBV6-4 and TRBJ2-3; D may be TRBD2 (7 bases). The sequenced material came from sorted CD4+, CD8+, or CD8+CD57+ T cells (not recorded which) from PBMCs. This TCR was sampled from a human donor with aplastic anemia. Here the CDR3 reads CASSDKRGGATDTQYF. CDR3 coding DNA: TGTGCCAGCAGTGACAAGAGAGGGGGGGCCACTGATACGCAGTATTTT.